One and the same sample provided the 17 T cell receptor beta chains below, sequenced in a study of regulatory T cells in long-lasting Graves disease. Described time point: newly diagnosed GD, antithyroid drugs for less than 3 months. PBMC-extracted RNA yielded the TCR library. TCR beta libraries were built with iRepertoire HTBI primers and Arm-PCR of CDR3 regions. TCRdb called the multiplex PCR reads again in MiXCR, with one record for every CDR3 protein. The sample contains about 540,000 distinct CDR3 sequences, about 13% of which appear only once. The sample was also linked to a second study, of T cells in Graves' hyperthyroidism and ophthalmopathy.

Material: peripheral blood mononuclear cells (PBMCs), obtained at new diagnosis, from a patient treated with antithyroid drugs. Every receptor here comes from a man in his thirties or forties with Graves disease.

This clonotype has at least ten counts. CDR3 nucleotides: TGTGCCAGCAGTTTATCCCTAAGCTCCTACGAGCAGTACTTC. Encoded protein: CASSLSLSSYEQYF. This chain uses TRBV27 with TRBJ2-7; no definite D call. Germline V lookup: CDR1 MNHEY, CDR2 SMNVEV (reference sequence). V lost 0 bases and J lost 0, with 6 bases in between. This CDR3 has 14 residues.

This clonotype was counted at least ten times. The chain combines TRBV3-1 with TRBJ2-1; D gene uncertain. CDR3 size: 14 residues. Germline V gene sequence: CDR1 LGHDT, CDR2 YNNKEL (reference sequence). The germline V and J ends were trimmed by 3 bases and 2 bases, with 8 bases remaining between them. CDR3 DNA sequence: TGTGCCAGCAGCCAGAGAGGCACCTACAATGAGCAGTTCTTC. Translation gives CASSQRGTYNEQFF.

The sample holds many counts of this clonotype. The rearrangement uses TRBV2 and TRBJ1-5; D remains unclear. CDR1 is SNHLY, CDR2 FYNNEI, per germline. This CDR3 region has 12 residues. Trimming stripped 8 bases from V and 0 bases from J, with 5 bases between. The CDR3 sequence: CASRFSNQPQHF. The CDR3 DNA sequence: TGTGCCAGCCGGTTTAGCAATCAGCCCCAGCATTTT.

Worth noting for this clonotype: A much larger clone sits a single nucleotide away, making a read error possible. This chain uses TRBV29-1 with TRBJ2-1; possibly TRBD2 for D (5 bases). Trimming pared 3 bases from V and 8 bases from J, leaving 14 bases between. Germline CDR1 is SQVTM and CDR2 is ANQGSEA. The CDR3 runs to 13 residues. The CDR3 DNA is TGCAGCGTTGAGAGGGAGCTGTGGTATGAGCAGTTCTTC. It yields the protein CSVERELWYEQFF.

This clonotype has just a few counts. The J gene is TRBJ2-4, the V gene TRBV18; D gene unclear. The CDR3 covers 15 residues. V lost 0 bases, J lost 4 bases, and 10 bases lay in between. Per the germline V gene, CDR1 is KGHSH and CDR2 is LQKENI. CDR3 coding DNA: TGTGCCAGCTCACCACCGTGGTTTGTAAAAAACATTCAGTACTTC. The encoded protein is CASSPPWFVKNIQYF.

At least ten counts were recorded for this clonotype. This chain connects TRBV20-1 to TRBJ2-3; tentatively, D is TRBD2 (6 bases). Germline CDR1 and CDR2: DFQATT and SNEGSKA (reference sequence). V was shortened by 6 bases and J by 2 bases, with 18 bases between the two germline ends. The CDR3 length is 15 residues. CDR3 protein: CSAPIPGLITDTQYF. CDR3 in DNA: TGCAGTGCCCCCATCCCGGGACTCATCACAGATACGCAGTATTTT.

The table lists this clonotype with many counts. This chain uses TRBV30 with TRBJ1-1; 7 nucleotides agree with TRBD1. The length of the CDR3 is 13 residues. V dropped 7 bases and J dropped 0; count of bases not matched to a gene: 5. The germline CDR1 and CDR2 sequences are GTSNPN and SVGIG (reference sequence). The CDR3 region is CAYSTGVNTEAFF. In nucleotides, the CDR3 is TGTGCCTACTCAACAGGGGTGAACACTGAAGCTTTCTTT.

This clonotype was recorded many times. The V and J genes are TRBV6-1 and TRBJ2-2; no reliable D call. The germline V gene encodes CDR1 MNHNS and CDR2 SASEGT. V lost 7 bases and J 9 bases, leaving 15 bases between the germline ends. This CDR3 is 13 amino acids long. The DNA of the CDR3 is TGTGCCAGCATAGGGCATAAGGGCTGGGAGCTGTTTTTT. Protein sequence: CASIGHKGWELFF.

The sample holds many counts of this clonotype. The V call is TRBV7-9, the J call TRBJ1-5; TRBD1 agrees at 9 bases. V gave up 5 bases and J gave up 5 bases; unmatched junction bases: 4. CDR3 length: 14 amino acids. Germline V gene lookup returns CDR1 SEHNR and CDR2 FQNEAQ (reference sequence). The CDR3 reads CASSETGGDQPQHF. CDR3 DNA sequence: TGTGCCAGCAGCGAGACAGGGGGGGATCAGCCCCAGCATTTT. Based on the CDR3 plus reference TRBV7-9 and TRBJ1-5, the full variable domain is DTGVSQNPRHKITKRGQNVTFRCDPISEHNRLYWYRQTLGQGPEFLTYFQNEAQLEKSRLLSDRFSAERPKGSFSTLEIQRTEQGDSAMYLCASSETGGDQPQHFGDGTRLSIL.

The chain links TRBV5-1 to TRBJ2-2; 12 positions match TRBD2. Germline-derived CDR1 and CDR2 are SGHRS and YFSETQ. Trimming took 4 bases from V and 6 from J; bases not matched to a gene: 7. The length of the CDR3 is 16 residues. The CDR3 loop is CASSGGGLAGSGELFF. The CDR3 DNA sequence: TGCGCCAGCAGCGGCGGGGGACTAGCGGGTTCCGGGGAGCTGTTTTTT.

The J gene is TRBJ1-6, the V gene TRBV30, with D possibly matching TRBD1 (6 bases). V lost 2 bases and J 7 bases, leaving 21 bases between the germline ends. Germline V lookup: CDR1 GTSNPN, CDR2 SVGIG (reference sequence). The CDR3 has 17 amino acids. CDR3 coding DNA: TGTGCCTGGAGTTCCCCAGGTGGGGGCTTGGGAAATTCACCCCTCCACTTT. Translation gives CAWSSPGGGLGNSPLHF.

The rearrangement joins TRBV29-1 to TRBJ1-1; the D is unclear. Germline CDR1 reads SQVTM; CDR2 reads ANQGSEA. This CDR3 comprises 11 residues. Trimming took off 4 bases at V and 7 bases at J, with 10 bases between the two ends. CDR3 loop: CSVVRDLEAFF. The CDR3 DNA follows: TGCAGCGTTGTAAGAGACCTTGAAGCTTTCTTT.

This clonotype was seen a few times. The V call is TRBV3-1, the J call TRBJ2-1; 10 bases line up with TRBD2. Germline CDR1 reads LGHDT; CDR2 reads YNNKEL (reference sequence). The CDR3 runs to 15 residues. Trimming cost V 0 bases and J 6 bases; bases outside gene matches: 2. The CDR3 nucleotides are TGTGCCAGCAGCCAAGAGAGCGGGAGGGCCAATGAGCAGTTCTTC. Residues: CASSQESGRANEQFF.

Only a few counts were recorded for this clonotype. The gene calls are TRBV29-1 and TRBJ2-3; D call uncertain. CDR1 and CDR2 from the germline V gene are SQVTM and ANQGSEA. Trimming took 0 bases from V and 0 from J, leaving 19 bases between them. The CDR3 totals 18 residues. CDR3 protein: CSVEDSRSLPESTDTQYF. The DNA of the CDR3 is TGCAGCGTTGAAGATTCCCGTTCTCTCCCGGAGAGCACAGATACGCAGTATTTT.

In this sample, this clonotype turned up many times. This chain uses TRBV12-3 or TRBV12-4 with TRBJ2-3; weak D call: TRBD2 (6 bases). The CDR3 is 14 amino acids. V lost 6 bases and J lost 6, with 16 bases in between. CDR3 residues: CASRAPGEVDTQYF. The CDR3 DNA sequence: TGTGCCAGCAGGGCCCCGGGGGAGGTTGATACGCAGTATTTT.

This clonotype was observed at least ten times. The genes are TRBV12-3 or TRBV12-4 and TRBJ2-3; D is uncertain. With 3 bases removed from V and 0 bases from J, the gap between germline ends came to 4 bases. This CDR3 has 13 residues. The CDR3 sequence is CASSFYSTDTQYF. The CDR3 bases are TGTGCCAGCAGTTTTTACAGCACAGATACGCAGTATTTT.

This clonotype was detected many times. This rearrangement joins TRBV20-1 to TRBJ2-2, with D hard to call. The CDR3 is made up of 12 amino acids. Germline loops: CDR1 DFQATT, CDR2 SNEGSKA (reference sequence). The V end was cut by 6 bases, the J end by 8 bases, with 13 bases between. CDR3 DNA: TGCAGTGCCCGTATCGGCAGGGGGGAGCTGTTTTTT. Protein product: CSARIGRGELFF.